This T cell receptor (beta chain) appears in the sequencing data of a study of T-cell reconstitution after alpha-beta-depleted transplantation in children. Study results and caveats: By about two months after transplant, alpha-beta T cells reportedly arose from several hundred graft clones that had expanded. Diversity of TCRbeta at day 60 was high in some patients, arising from surviving recipient T cells and thymic progenitors. One year after transplant, T-cell counts and diversity came mostly from newly produced T cells.

The sample holds many counts of this clonotype. Its antigen is still unknown. Trimming took 3 bases from V and 2 from J, leaving 17 bases between them. Looked up from germline, CDR1 is MDHEN and CDR2 is SYDVKM. The CDR3 consists of 17 residues. Unique molecular identifiers were used to barcode this TCRbeta library. TCRdb passed the PCR reads through MiXCR, listing each CDR3 protein once. The sample consists of 450,000 to 550,000 distinct CDR3 sequences, approximately 10% of them appearing once. The chain combines TRBV28 with TRBJ2-1, with D perhaps being TRBD1 or TRBD2 (7 bases each). This receptor was taken from a female patient under 10 years old who had a stem cell transplant for aplastic anemia, so the T cells may come from the graft donor. The source was PBMCs, mostly from graft donor cells, collected 180 days after TCRalphabeta/CD19-depleted stem cell transplant. The CDR3 region is CASSLAQGGLTYNEQFF. For the CDR3, the DNA is TGTGCCAGCAGTTTGGCCCAGGGGGGGCTTACCTACAATGAGCAGTTCTTC.